This TCR beta chain was captured by sequencing in a study of blood T cell repertoires in COVID-19 (dated by TCRdb to the early 2020s). Broadly, across the study: Collaborator samples came from the United States, Italy and Spain and covered acute and convalescent phases of COVID-19. The prospective study material was composed of cDNA or gDNA derived from T cells, B-cell-depleted T cells, or PBMCs. Deeply sampled blood TCRbeta repertoires from subjects exposed to, actively infected with, or recovered from COVID-19 were included in the dataset. A freely available public database, intended as a resource for researchers studying the immune response to SARS-CoV-2, is where the repertoires were released. The samples were drawn from two sources: the first 160 participants of the ongoing ImmuneRACE study, and about 1,300 subjects contributed by 6 global collaborators. The sample metadata nearly always contained a de-identified subject ID, COVID-19 status, age in years and sex. Where HLA class I and class II types were available, the types were taken from metadata supplied by the sample provider, not from assay-based typing.

Concerning this clone: This receptor's antigen is unknown. No clone much larger than this one lies a single base away; base qualities are absent.

From cysteine to phenylalanine, the CDR3 is 12 amino acids long. Here the CDR3 DNA is all that survives: 36 bases in frame from base 1. CDR1 and CDR2 are drawn from the germline V gene: SNHLY, FYNNEI. Ends trimmed: V by 6 bases, J by 10 bases; bases unmatched to a gene: 7. In the prospective study, participants were roughly 18 to 89 years old, resided in fewer than 25 geographic areas of the United States, and were enrolled through a virtual design. Cohort assignment in the prospective study relied on participant-reported clinical history from a screening survey and a study questionnaire. In the prospective study, mobile phlebotomists collected whole blood, serum and a nasopharyngeal or oropharyngeal swab from each participant. Additional blood draws and questionnaires over an approximately 2-month period could optionally be provided by prospective study participants. Before DNA extraction, prospective study blood samples were shipped either frozen or at room temperature.

TCRbeta CDR3 regions were amplified from genomic DNA by means of the immunoSEQ Assay, a bias-controlled multiplex PCR. On the authors' methods: Within the assay, amplification of reference gene primers was used to estimate how many nucleated cells each sample contained. To quantify the absolute abundance of each unique TCRbeta CDR3 rearrangement, sequence reads were collapsed and filtered. For each sample, productive Simpson clonality was calculated as the square root of Simpson's diversity index across productive rearrangements. In TCRdb, the immuneACCESS table is reduced to in-frame sequences with V and J assigned. These tables do not hold every clone; where another copy was compared, an unresolved V gene accounts for under half, and the others remain unexplained. V and J calls and clone size are given by that table; D and trimming were obtained from the DNA. This sample lists roughly 200,000 clones; roughly 89% were detected once. The leading ten clones occupy roughly 2.4% of the sample.

Summary of the overall study and its limitations: The amount of clinical and demographic metadata varied by source and participant and was provided uncurated.

The chain is encoded by TRBV2 joined to TRBJ2-3, with 7 bases matching TRBD2. The specimen was PBMCs or T cells enriched from blood (not recorded which). This receptor was taken from a woman between 40 and 55 years old with acute COVID-19. At the DNA level, the sequence is TGTGCCAGCAGCGAGGGGAGGGGTCCGCAGTATTTT. Translated, it gives CASSEGRGPQYF.